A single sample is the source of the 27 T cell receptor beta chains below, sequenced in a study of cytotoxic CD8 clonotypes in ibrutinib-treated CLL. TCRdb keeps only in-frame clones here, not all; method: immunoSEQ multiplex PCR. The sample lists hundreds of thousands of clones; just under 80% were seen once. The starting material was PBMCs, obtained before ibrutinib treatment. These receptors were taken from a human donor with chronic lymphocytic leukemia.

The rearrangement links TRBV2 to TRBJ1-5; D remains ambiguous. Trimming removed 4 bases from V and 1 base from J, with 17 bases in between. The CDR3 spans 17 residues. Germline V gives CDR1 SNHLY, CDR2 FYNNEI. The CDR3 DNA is TGTGCCAGCAGTGTTATGTCGGATGTAGGCAGCAATCAGCCCCAGCATTTT. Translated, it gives CASSVMSDVGSNQPQHF. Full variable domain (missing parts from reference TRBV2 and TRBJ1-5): EPEVTQTPSHQVTQMGQEVILRCVPISNHLYFYWYRQILGQKVEFLVSFYNNEISEKSEIFDDQFSVERPDGSNFTLKIRSTKLEDSAMYFCASSVMSDVGSNQPQHFGDGTRLSIL.

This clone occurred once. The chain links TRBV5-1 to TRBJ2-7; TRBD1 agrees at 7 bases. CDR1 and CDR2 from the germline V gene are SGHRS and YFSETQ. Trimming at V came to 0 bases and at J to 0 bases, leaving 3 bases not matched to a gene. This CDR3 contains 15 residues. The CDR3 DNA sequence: TGCGCCAGCAGCTTGGTCGGGACAGACTCCTACGAGCAGTACTTC. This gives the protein CASSLVGTDSYEQYF.

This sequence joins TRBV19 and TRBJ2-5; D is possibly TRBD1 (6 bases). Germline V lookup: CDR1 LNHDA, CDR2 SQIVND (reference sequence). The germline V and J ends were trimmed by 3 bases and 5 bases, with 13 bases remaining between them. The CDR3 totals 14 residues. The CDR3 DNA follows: TGTGCCAGTAGTATCCTGGGGGCGTGGGAGACCCAGTACTTC. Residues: CASSILGAWETQYF.

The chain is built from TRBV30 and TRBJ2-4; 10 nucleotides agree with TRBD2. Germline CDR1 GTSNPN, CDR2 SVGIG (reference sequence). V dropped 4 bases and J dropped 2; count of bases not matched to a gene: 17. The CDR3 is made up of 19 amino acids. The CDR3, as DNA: TGTGCCTGGAAGTCCGCGCGGGAGCGGGAGGGTGGTACCAAAAACATTCAGTACTTC. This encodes CAWKSAREREGGTKNIQYF. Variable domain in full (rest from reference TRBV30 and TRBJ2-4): SQTIHQWPATLVQPVGSPLSLECTVEGTSNPNLYWYRQAAGRGLQLLFYSVGIGQISSEVPQNLSASRPQDRQFILSSKKLLLSDSGFYLCAWKSAREREGGTKNIQYFGAGTRLSVL.

The CDR3 nucleotides read TGTGCCAGCAGTGTAAGTCGGCGGAACACTGAAGCTTTCTTT. It codes for CASSVSRRNTEAFF. The genes are TRBV2 and TRBJ1-1; D uncertain. CDR1 and CDR2 from the germline V gene are SNHLY and FYNNEI. V was trimmed by 4 bases and J by 1 base, leaving 10 bases between them. The CDR3 runs to 14 residues.

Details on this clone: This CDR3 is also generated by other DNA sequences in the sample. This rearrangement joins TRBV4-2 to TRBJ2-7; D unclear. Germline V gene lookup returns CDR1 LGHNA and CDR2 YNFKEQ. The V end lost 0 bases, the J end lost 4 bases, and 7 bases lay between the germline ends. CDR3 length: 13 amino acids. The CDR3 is CASSQDWGYEQYF. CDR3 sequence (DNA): TGTGCCAGCAGCCAAGATTGGGGATACGAGCAGTACTTC.

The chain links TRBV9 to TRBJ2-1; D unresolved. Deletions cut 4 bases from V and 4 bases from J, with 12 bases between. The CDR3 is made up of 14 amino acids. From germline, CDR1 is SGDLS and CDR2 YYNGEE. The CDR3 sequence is CASSTSSYYNEQFF. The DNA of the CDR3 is TGTGCCAGCAGCACATCCTCGTATTACAATGAGCAGTTCTTC.

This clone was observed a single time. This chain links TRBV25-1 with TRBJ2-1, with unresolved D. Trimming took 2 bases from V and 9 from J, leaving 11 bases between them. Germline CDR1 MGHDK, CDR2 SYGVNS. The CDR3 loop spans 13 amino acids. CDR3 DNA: TGTGCCAGCAGTGAACAGACGTGGGGTGAGCAGTTCTTC. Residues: CASSEQTWGEQFF.

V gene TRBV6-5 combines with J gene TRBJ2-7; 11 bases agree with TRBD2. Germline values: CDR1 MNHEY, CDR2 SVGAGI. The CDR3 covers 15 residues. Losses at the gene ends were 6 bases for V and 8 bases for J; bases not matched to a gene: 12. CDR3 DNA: TGTGCCAGCAGCCTCTTAGCGGGAGGGGACTCCAAGCAGTACTTC. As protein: CASSLLAGGDSKQYF.

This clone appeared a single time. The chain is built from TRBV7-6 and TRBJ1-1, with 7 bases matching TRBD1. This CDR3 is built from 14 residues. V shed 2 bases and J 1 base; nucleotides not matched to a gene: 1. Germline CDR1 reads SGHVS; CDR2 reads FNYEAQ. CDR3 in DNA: TGTGCCAGCAGCTTAACAGGGGCGAACACTGAAGCTTTCTTT. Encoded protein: CASSLTGANTEAFF.

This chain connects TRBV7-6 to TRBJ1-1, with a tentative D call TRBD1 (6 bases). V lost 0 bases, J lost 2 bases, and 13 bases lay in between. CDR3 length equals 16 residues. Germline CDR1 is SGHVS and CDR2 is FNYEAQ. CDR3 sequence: CASSLAGQSINTEAFF. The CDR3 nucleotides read TGTGCCAGCAGCTTAGCAGGACAGTCAATCAACACTGAAGCTTTCTTT.

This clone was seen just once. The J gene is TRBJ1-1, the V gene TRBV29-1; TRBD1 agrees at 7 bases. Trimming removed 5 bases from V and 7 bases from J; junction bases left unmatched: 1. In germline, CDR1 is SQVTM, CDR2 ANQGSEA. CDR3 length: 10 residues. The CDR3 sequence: CSVYRGEAFF. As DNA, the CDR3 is TGCAGCGTTTACAGGGGTGAAGCTTTCTTT.

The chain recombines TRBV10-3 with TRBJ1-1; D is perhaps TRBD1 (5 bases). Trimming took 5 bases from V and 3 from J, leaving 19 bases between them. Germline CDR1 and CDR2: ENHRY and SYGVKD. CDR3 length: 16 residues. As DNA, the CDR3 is TGTGCCATCAGTCCCCAGGGTACGATTGGGGACACTGAAGCTTTCTTT. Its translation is CAISPQGTIGDTEAFF.

This CDR3 reads CASSPRRRVQFF. The CDR3 nucleotides are TGTGCCAGCAGTCCTAGGAGGAGGGTGCAGTTCTTC. The chain couples TRBV28 to TRBJ2-1, with D maybe TRBD2 (6 bases). V dropped 5 bases and J dropped 12 bases, with 14 bases sitting between them. Germline CDR1 and CDR2: MDHEN and SYDVKM. CDR3 length equals 12 residues.

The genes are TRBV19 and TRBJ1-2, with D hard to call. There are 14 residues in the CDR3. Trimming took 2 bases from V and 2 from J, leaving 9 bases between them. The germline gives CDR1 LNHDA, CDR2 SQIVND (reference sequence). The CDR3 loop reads CASSIIPRNYGYTF. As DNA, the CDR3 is TGTGCCAGTAGTATAATTCCTAGGAACTATGGCTACACCTTC.

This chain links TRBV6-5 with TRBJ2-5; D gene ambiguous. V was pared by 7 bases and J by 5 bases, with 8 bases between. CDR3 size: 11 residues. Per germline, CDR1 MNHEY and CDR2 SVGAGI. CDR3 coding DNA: TGTGCCAGCACCTACTCGGAGACCCAGTACTTC. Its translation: CASTYSETQYF.

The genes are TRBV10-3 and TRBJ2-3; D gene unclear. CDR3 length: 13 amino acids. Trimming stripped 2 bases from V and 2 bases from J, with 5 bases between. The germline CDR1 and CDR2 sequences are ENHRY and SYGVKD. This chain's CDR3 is CAISEEFTDTQYF. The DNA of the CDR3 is TGTGCCATCAGTGAGGAGTTCACAGATACGCAGTATTTT.

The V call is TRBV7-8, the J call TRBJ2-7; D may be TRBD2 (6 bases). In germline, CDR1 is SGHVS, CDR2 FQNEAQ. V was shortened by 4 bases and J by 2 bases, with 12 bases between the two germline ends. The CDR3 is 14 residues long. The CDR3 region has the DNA TGTGCCAGCAGCTGGGGGGAAGGTACCTACGAGCAGTACTTC. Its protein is CASSWGEGTYEQYF. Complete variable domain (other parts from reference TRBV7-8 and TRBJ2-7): GAGVSQSPRYKVAKRGQDVALRCDPISGHVSLFWYQQALGQGPEFLTYFQNEAQLDKSGLPSDRFFAERPEGSVSTLKIQRTQQEDSAVYLCASSWGEGTYEQYFGPGTRLTVT.

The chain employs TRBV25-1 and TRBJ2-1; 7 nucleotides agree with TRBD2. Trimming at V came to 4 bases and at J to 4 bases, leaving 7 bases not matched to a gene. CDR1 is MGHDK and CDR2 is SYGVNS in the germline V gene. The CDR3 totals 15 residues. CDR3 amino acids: CASSAGLGFYNEQFF. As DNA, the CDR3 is TGTGCCAGCAGTGCCGGACTAGGGTTTTACAATGAGCAGTTCTTC. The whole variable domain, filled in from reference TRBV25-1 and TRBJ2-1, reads EADIYQTPRYLVIGTGKKITLECSQTMGHDKMYWYQQDPGMELHLIHYSYGVNSTEKGDLSSESTVSRIRTEHFPLTLESARPSHTSQYLCASSAGLGFYNEQFFGPGTRLTVL.

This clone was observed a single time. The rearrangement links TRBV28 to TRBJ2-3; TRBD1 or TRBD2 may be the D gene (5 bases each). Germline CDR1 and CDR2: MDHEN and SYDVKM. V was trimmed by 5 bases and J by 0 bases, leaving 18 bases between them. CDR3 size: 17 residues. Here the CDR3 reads CASSPPPGTISTDTQYF. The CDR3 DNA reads TGTGCCAGCAGTCCGCCCCCCGGGACGATAAGCACAGATACGCAGTATTTT.

The chain's CDR3 is CASSFSAGQGFYEQYF. CDR3 DNA sequence: TGTGCCAGCAGCTTTTCTGCGGGACAGGGTTTTTACGAGCAGTACTTC. The chain carries TRBV5-6 and TRBJ2-7; the match to TRBD1 covers 9 bases. The CDR3 sequence is 16 residues long. The V and J ends lost 2 bases and 4 bases, in that order; junction bases with no gene match: 10. From germline, CDR1 is SGHDT and CDR2 YYEEEE.

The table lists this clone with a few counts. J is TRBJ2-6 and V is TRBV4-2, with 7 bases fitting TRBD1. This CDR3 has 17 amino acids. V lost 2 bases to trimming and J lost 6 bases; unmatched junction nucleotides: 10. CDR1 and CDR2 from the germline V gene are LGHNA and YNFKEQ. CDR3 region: CASSQKEGQSLANVLTF. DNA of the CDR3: TGTGCCAGCAGCCAAAAAGAGGGACAGAGTTTGGCCAACGTCCTGACTTTC.

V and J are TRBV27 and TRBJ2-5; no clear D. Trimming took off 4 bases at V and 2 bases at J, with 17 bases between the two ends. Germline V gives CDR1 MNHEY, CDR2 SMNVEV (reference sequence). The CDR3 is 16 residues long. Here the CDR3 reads CASSSPNILGQETQYF. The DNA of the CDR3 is TGTGCCAGCAGTTCCCCTAATATTTTAGGGCAAGAGACCCAGTACTTC.

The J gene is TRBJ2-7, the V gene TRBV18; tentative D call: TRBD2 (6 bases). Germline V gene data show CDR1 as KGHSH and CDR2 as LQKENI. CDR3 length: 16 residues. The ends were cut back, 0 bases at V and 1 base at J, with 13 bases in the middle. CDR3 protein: CASSPPVGGTSYEQYF. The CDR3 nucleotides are TGTGCCAGCTCACCACCGGTTGGCGGGACGTCCTACGAGCAGTACTTC.

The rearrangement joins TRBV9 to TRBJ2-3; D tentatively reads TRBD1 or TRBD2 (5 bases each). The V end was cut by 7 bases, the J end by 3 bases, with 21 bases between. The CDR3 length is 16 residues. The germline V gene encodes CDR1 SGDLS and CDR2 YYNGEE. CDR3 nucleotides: TGTGCCAGCGCAGTGGGGACCTTAGGCGGTACAGATACGCAGTATTTT. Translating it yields CASAVGTLGGTDTQYF.

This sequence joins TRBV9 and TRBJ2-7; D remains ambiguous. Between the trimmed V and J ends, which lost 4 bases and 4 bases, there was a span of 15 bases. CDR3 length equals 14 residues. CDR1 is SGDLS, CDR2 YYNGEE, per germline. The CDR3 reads CASSQGLGQYEQYF. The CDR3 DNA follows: TGTGCCAGCAGCCAAGGTCTCGGTCAATACGAGCAGTACTTC.

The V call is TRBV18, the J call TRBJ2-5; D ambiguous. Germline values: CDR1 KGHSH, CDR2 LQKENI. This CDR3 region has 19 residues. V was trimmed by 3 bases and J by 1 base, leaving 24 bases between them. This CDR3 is CASSPQNPNYGRSQETQYF. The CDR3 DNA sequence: TGTGCCAGCTCACCTCAAAACCCTAATTACGGACGTTCCCAAGAGACCCAGTACTTC.